The 20 T cell receptor beta chains below all came from one sample that was sequenced in a study of cytomegalovirus exposure and HLA in healthy donors. It was with 60 Vbeta and 13 Jbeta primers that the PCR ran. Profiling relied on immunoSEQ multiplex PCR, and the TCRdb table lists in-frame clones only, not all of them. The sample shows roughly 120,000 clones, 80% of them seen only once. The source material was PBMCs. The source is a male donor in good health and CMV-seronegative.

This rearrangement joins TRBV12-5 to TRBJ2-7, with 9 bases lining up with TRBD1. Trimming took 10 bases from V and 3 from J; bases not matched to a gene: 16. From germline, CDR1 is LGHNT and CDR2 FRNRAP. This CDR3 region has 16 residues. The CDR3 nucleotides are TGTGCTACCGGACCCCAATCCGGGACAGGGTACTACGAGCAGTACTTC. Protein: CATGPQSGTGYYEQYF.

The chain joins TRBV28 to TRBJ1-1; no definite D call. This CDR3 has 15 residues. The germline V gene encodes CDR1 MDHEN and CDR2 SYDVKM. Deletions cut 6 bases from V and 1 base from J, with 15 bases between. CDR3 in amino acids: CASRYSGGPNTEAFF. Here the CDR3 DNA reads TGTGCCAGCAGATATAGCGGCGGACCGAACACTGAAGCTTTCTTT.

This rearrangement joins TRBV4-1 to TRBJ1-4, with TRBD1 matching 8 bases. This CDR3 comprises 16 residues. Germline trimming cut 0 bases from V and 8 bases from J; bases unmatched to any gene: 8. The V gene's germline CDR1 is MGHRA and CDR2 YSYEKL. This CDR3 reads CASSQDIDRGGEKLFF. DNA of the CDR3: TGCGCCAGCAGCCAAGATATAGACAGGGGTGGCGAAAAACTGTTTTTT.

The J gene is TRBJ2-5, the V gene TRBV15; tentative D call: TRBD1 (6 bases). The CDR3 consists of 13 residues. Trimming cost V 5 bases and J 11 bases, with 18 bases left between them. The V gene's germline CDR1 is LNHNV and CDR2 YYDKDF (reference sequence). This CDR3 reads CATSPIGGGEQYF. The DNA for the CDR3 is TGTGCCACCAGCCCAATAGGGGGTGGGGAGCAGTACTTC.

This chain joins TRBV7-6 and TRBJ2-1, with TRBD1 as a possible D gene (5 bases). Trimming took 5 bases from V and 4 from J, leaving 15 bases between them. There are 15 residues in the CDR3. From germline, CDR1 is SGHVS and CDR2 FNYEAQ. The CDR3 protein is CASSPKRQIYNEQFF. The CDR3 coding sequence is TGTGCCAGCAGCCCCAAAAGACAGATATACAATGAGCAGTTCTTC. The whole variable domain, remainder taken from reference TRBV7-6 and TRBJ2-1, is GAGVSQSPRYKVTKRGQDVALRCDPISGHVSLYWYRQALGQGPEFLTYFNYEAQQDKSGLPNDRFSAERPEGSISTLTIQRTEQRDSAMYRCASSPKRQIYNEQFFGPGTRLTVL.

CDR3 bases: TGTGCCAGCAGTGACGGGGAGGGAGGGCCAGTTAATGAGCAGTTCTTC. The encoded protein is CASSDGEGGPVNEQFF. The V call is TRBV6-4, the J call TRBJ2-1, with 7 bases lining up with TRBD2. The CDR3 is 16 residues long. V lost 2 bases to trimming and J lost 7 bases; unmatched junction nucleotides: 11. In germline, CDR1 is MRHNA, CDR2 SNTAGT.

This clone was detected a few times. This sequence joins TRBV30 and TRBJ2-7, with 10 positions matching TRBD1. Losses at the gene ends were 7 bases for V and 4 bases for J; bases not matched to a gene: 16. The CDR3 loop spans 16 amino acids. Germline CDR1 GTSNPN, CDR2 SVGIG (reference sequence). The CDR3: CASRGGQGFAFYEQYF. For the CDR3, the DNA is TGTGCCTCTCGGGGGGGACAGGGGTTTGCTTTTTACGAGCAGTACTTC.

The rearrangement uses TRBV30 and TRBJ2-1; 9 positions match TRBD1. CDR1 and CDR2 from the germline V gene are GTSNPN and SVGIG (reference sequence). J gave up 7 bases and V 7 bases, and 14 bases lay outside the gene matches. This CDR3 contains 15 residues. DNA for the CDR3: TGTGCCTACGACCGCGGGACAGGGCGGCCGAATGAGCAGTTCTTC. This codes for CAYDRGTGRPNEQFF.

The chain joins TRBV11-1 to TRBJ1-2, with D unresolved. CDR3 length equals 14 residues. The germline gives CDR1 SGHAT, CDR2 FQDESV (reference sequence). V lost 4 bases to trimming and J lost 2 bases, with 11 bases between them. The CDR3 region has the DNA TGTGCCAGCAGCTCCGACGGGAAGAACTATGGCTACACCTTC. Protein: CASSSDGKNYGYTF.

There are a few counts of this clone. The J gene is TRBJ1-3, the V gene TRBV30; weak D call: TRBD1 (5 bases). Germline V gene data show CDR1 as GTSNPN and CDR2 as SVGIG (reference sequence). V was trimmed by 0 bases and J by 8 bases, leaving 17 bases between them. The CDR3 has 15 residues. CDR3 loop: CAWSVLAAGGDTIYF. The CDR3 bases are TGTGCCTGGAGTGTGCTGGCGGCGGGGGGGGACACCATATATTTT. Combining the CDR3 with reference TRBV30 and TRBJ1-3 gives the whole variable domain SQTIHQWPATLVQPVGSPLSLECTVEGTSNPNLYWYRQAAGRGLQLLFYSVGIGQISSEVPQNLSASRPQDRQFILSSKKLLLSDSGFYLCAWSVLAAGGDTIYFGEGSWLTVV.

The chain joins TRBV4-2 to TRBJ2-7, with D possibly matching TRBD1 (6 bases). The CDR3 totals 15 residues. Germline V gives CDR1 LGHNA, CDR2 YNFKEQ. Trimming left V 0 bases short and J 5 bases short, with 14 bases between. The CDR3, as DNA: TGTGCCAGCAGCCAAGAAGGAGGCAGGGGCGACGAGCAGTACTTC. This gives the protein CASSQEGGRGDEQYF.

For this clone: This sample also contains other DNA sequences that code for the same CDR3. The chain recombines TRBV27 with TRBJ1-1; the D is unclear. The germline V and J ends were trimmed by 0 bases and 1 base, with 3 bases remaining between them. Per germline, CDR1 MNHEY and CDR2 SMNVEV (reference sequence). The CDR3 covers 13 residues. The CDR3 nucleotides are TGTGCCAGCAGTTTATCGGCGAACACTGAAGCTTTCTTT. Translation gives CASSLSANTEAFF.

This clone has just a few counts. The V gene is TRBV7-9, the J gene TRBJ2-7; 7 nucleotides agree with TRBD1. The CDR3 spans 16 residues. Trimming at V came to 2 bases and at J to 2 bases, leaving 9 bases not matched to a gene. Germline CDR1 is SEHNR and CDR2 is FQNEAQ (reference sequence). The CDR3 DNA is TGTGCCAGCAGCTTAACGGCGAGGGACAGTACCTACGAGCAGTACTTC. Translation: CASSLTARDSTYEQYF.

This rearrangement joins TRBV4-3 to TRBJ1-2, with no clear D. The CDR3 contains 13 residues. Germline loops: CDR1 LGHNA, CDR2 YSLEER. V lost 4 bases and J lost 10, with 16 bases in between. CDR3: CASSPLAGQDYTF. The CDR3 bases are TGCGCCAGCAGCCCCCTTGCCGGTCAGGACTACACCTTC.

This chain joins TRBV4-2 and TRBJ2-5, with D perhaps matching TRBD2 (5 bases). Near its end, the DNA agrees better with TRBJ2-7, so the J call may be wrong. This CDR3 contains 13 residues. In germline, CDR1 is LGHNA, CDR2 YNFKEQ. In nucleotides, the CDR3 is TGTGCCAGCAGCCAAGAGGGAGTCGACGAGCAGTACTTC. Its translation is CASSQEGVDEQYF.

The rearrangement uses TRBV18 and TRBJ2-7; D is unclear. CDR1 and CDR2 from the germline V gene are KGHSH and LQKENI. The CDR3 length is 14 residues. The germline V and J ends were trimmed by 1 base and 6 bases, with 13 bases remaining between them. CDR3 protein: CASSPRSGRVEQYF. The CDR3, as DNA: TGTGCCAGCTCACCACGATCAGGTAGAGTCGAGCAGTACTTC.

The rearrangement joins TRBV29-1 to TRBJ2-1; unclear D gene. Trimming left V 7 bases short and J 13 bases short, with 8 bases between. The CDR3 is made up of 8 amino acids. CDR1 is SQVTM, CDR2 ANQGSEA, per germline. Here the CDR3 reads CSGDSQFF. CDR3 bases: TGCAGCGGCGATTCCCAGTTCTTC.

This chain connects TRBV15 to TRBJ2-7; D is unresolved. The CDR3 totals 14 residues. Trimming removed 4 bases at V and 2 bases at J, with 12 bases between. CDR1 is LNHNV and CDR2 is YYDKDF in the germline V gene (reference sequence). The CDR3 DNA follows: TGTGCCACCAGCACAGGCTGGTCCACCTACGAGCAGTACTTC. This gives the protein CATSTGWSTYEQYF.

The V and J genes are TRBV15 and TRBJ1-1, with 9 bases lining up with TRBD1. This CDR3 region has 15 residues. Germline values: CDR1 LNHNV, CDR2 YYDKDF (reference sequence). Trimming took 3 bases from V and 5 from J; bases not matched to a gene: 7. The CDR3 DNA sequence: TGTGCCACCAGCAGTGGGGGACAGGGAGGTACTGAAGCTTTCTTT. It yields the protein CATSSGGQGGTEAFF.

This clone came up a few times. The V call is TRBV6-4, the J call TRBJ1-1; D is undetermined. V shed 2 bases and J shed 1 base, with 5 bases lying between them. The germline CDR1 and CDR2 sequences are MRHNA and SNTAGT. This CDR3 is built from 13 residues. The CDR3 region has the DNA TGTGCCAGCAGTGACCGGGGGAACACTGAAGCTTTCTTT. Translated, it gives CASSDRGNTEAFF.